This T cell receptor (beta chain) was identified during a study of regulatory T cells in long-lasting Graves disease. Broader study findings: TCR diversity was lower in persistent than newly diagnosed Graves' disease. The study examined only peripheral blood, not thyroid tissue.

Ten or more counts support this clonotype. Its target is not known. Construction of the TCR beta libraries employed iRepertoire HTBI primers in conjunction with Arm-PCR of CDR3 regions. In the authors' methods: The samples included roughly 62 TRBV and 14 to 15 TRBJ segments. TCRdb redid the calling of the multiplex PCR reads with MiXCR, one entry per CDR3 protein. For this entry, the V and J calls and clone size follow TCRdb and not the study's own pipeline. The sample contains roughly 380,000 distinct CDR3 sequences, over 15% of which appear only once. This sample's time point: newly diagnosed GD, antithyroid drugs for less than 3 months. With RNA extracted from PBMCs as input, the TCR library was made. This CDR3 has 12 residues. Germline-derived CDR1 and CDR2 are GTSNPN and SVGIG (reference sequence). Trimming removed 3 bases from V and 3 bases from J, with 6 bases in between. In addition, the sample was reused for a study of T cells in Graves' hyperthyroidism and ophthalmopathy.

This chain links TRBV30 with TRBJ1-3; no firm D call. Sequencing used peripheral blood mononuclear cells (PBMCs), obtained at new diagnosis, from a patient treated with antithyroid drugs. This TCR was sampled from a man aged 40-49 years with Graves disease. The CDR3: CAWSPGGNTIYF. Here the CDR3 DNA reads TGTGCCTGGAGCCCAGGTGGAAACACCATATATTTT.